What follows are 14 T cell receptor beta chains derived from one specimen sequenced in a study of regulatory T cells in long-lasting Graves disease. The time point: persistent/refractory GD, antithyroid drugs over 5 years with positive TRAb. Extracted PBMC RNA gave rise to the TCR library. Sequencing libraries for TCR beta were prepared with iRepertoire HTBI primers and Arm-PCR of CDR3 regions. In TCRdb, the multiplex PCR reads were re-called with MiXCR into one record per CDR3 protein. The profile covers 350,000 to 450,000 distinct CDR3 sequences, with around 20% appearing a single time and less than 25% taken by the ten largest. This specimen consisted of peripheral blood mononuclear cells (PBMCs), obtained when the disease was refractory, from a patient treated with antithyroid drugs. These receptors were collected from a female donor with Graves disease.

About this clonotype: The junction differs from germline at one of its ends, possibly a read error. This chain joins TRBV7-7 and TRBJ2-5, with 10 bases fitting TRBD1. Germline assignment: CDR1 SSHAT and CDR2 FNYEAQ (reference sequence). The CDR3 spans 15 residues. The CDR3 loop is CASSQGQGIQETQYF. The DNA of the CDR3 is TGTGCTAGCAGCCAGGGACAGGGGATACAAGAGACCCAGTACTTC. The full variable domain, with the rest looked up from reference TRBV7-7 and TRBJ2-5, is GAGVSQSPRYKVTKRGQDVTLRCDPISSHATLYWYQQALGQGPEFLTYFNYEAQPDKSGLPSDRFSAERPEGSISTLTIQRTEQRDSAMYRCASSQGQGIQETQYFGPGTRLLVL.

The genes are TRBV19 and TRBJ1-2; D is undetermined. CDR1 is LNHDA, CDR2 SQIVND, per germline (reference sequence). The CDR3 loop spans 12 amino acids. V was clipped by 11 bases and J by 7 bases, with 17 bases between them. CDR3 protein: CAGHTVGGGYTF. The CDR3, as DNA: TGTGCCGGCCACACAGTGGGCGGTGGCTACACCTTC.

For this clonotype: Since a much larger clone is just one base distant, this may be a read error. The chain links TRBV12-3 or TRBV12-4 to TRBJ2-4, with D uncertain. The CDR3 spans 13 residues. The CDR3 region has the DNA TGTGCCAGCGGTTTCGGAACCAAAAACATTCAGTACTTC. Its translation: CASGFGTKNIQYF.

This chain connects TRBV9 to TRBJ2-2; possible D gene TRBD1, 5 bases. This CDR3 is 13 amino acids long. CDR1 and CDR2 from the germline V gene are SGDLS and YYNGEE. Trimming took off 0 bases at V and 7 bases at J, with 7 bases between the two ends. The CDR3, as DNA: TGTGCCAGCAGCGTAGGGACACTCGGGGAGCTGTTTTTT. Protein sequence: CASSVGTLGELFF.

This clonotype was counted at least ten times. The gene calls are TRBV12-5 and TRBJ2-7; D not certain. In germline, CDR1 is LGHNT, CDR2 FRNRAP. The CDR3 totals 11 residues. V gave up 4 bases and J gave up 3 bases, with 4 bases separating them. DNA of the CDR3: TGTGCTAGTGGTTCCCTCTACGAGCAGTACTTC. It codes for CASGSLYEQYF.

The sample holds many counts of this clonotype. V and J are TRBV6-1 and TRBJ1-6; TRBD1 is a possible D gene (6 bases). Trimming shortened V by 6 bases and J by 7 bases, and 10 bases separated the two germline ends. The CDR3 runs to 13 residues. From germline, CDR1 is MNHNS and CDR2 SASEGT. The CDR3 is CASRDSWNSPLHF. DNA for the CDR3: TGTGCCAGCAGGGACAGCTGGAATTCACCCCTCCACTTT.

The rearrangement links TRBV7-8 to TRBJ2-7; D could derive from TRBD1 or TRBD2 (6 bases each). Germline CDR1 reads SGHVS; CDR2 reads FQNEAQ. Trimming took 7 bases from V and 5 from J, leaving 30 bases between them. The CDR3 totals 18 residues. The CDR3 loop is CASTLRGFRGPLMDEQYF. CDR3 sequence (DNA): TGTGCCAGCACCCTTAGGGGTTTTCGGGGGCCCCTGATGGACGAGCAGTACTTC.

V usage is TRBV9 and J usage is TRBJ2-3; D unresolved. The germline gives CDR1 SGDLS, CDR2 YYNGEE. The CDR3 has 13 amino acids. V lost 2 bases and J 3 bases, leaving 7 bases between the germline ends. CDR3 residues: CASSVRSTDTQYF. CDR3 bases: TGTGCCAGCAGCGTTAGGTCGACAGATACGCAGTATTTT.

V and J are TRBV6-1 and TRBJ2-7, with D unclear. CDR3 length: 13 residues. Trimming pared 8 bases from V and 7 bases from J, leaving 18 bases between. CDR1 is MNHNS, CDR2 SASEGT, per germline. The CDR3 DNA is TGTGCCAGCCGCCGAGACGGCCGAGAGGAGCAGTACTTC. It is translated as CASRRDGREEQYF.

The table lists this clonotype with a few counts. The V and J genes are TRBV3-1 and TRBJ2-1; 9 bases match TRBD1. Germline trimming cut 4 bases from V and 8 bases from J; bases unmatched to any gene: 12. Germline lookup yields CDR1 LGHDT and CDR2 YNNKEL (reference sequence). There are 16 residues in the CDR3. The CDR3 here is CASSLTGGTGFHEQFF. The CDR3 region has the DNA TGTGCCAGCAGCCTGACCGGGGGGACAGGGTTCCATGAGCAGTTCTTC.

This clonotype was observed a handful of times. The chain recombines TRBV15 with TRBJ2-7; D assignment may be TRBD1 or TRBD2 (6 bases each). Between the trimmed V and J ends, which lost 3 bases and 1 base, there was a span of 13 bases. From germline, CDR1 is LNHNV and CDR2 YYDKDF (reference sequence). The CDR3 is 15 amino acids. The CDR3 protein is CATSSRGLRSYEQYF. CDR3 in DNA: TGTGCCACCAGCAGCCGGGGGCTGAGGTCCTACGAGCAGTACTTC.

This clonotype was seen ten or more times. The chain employs TRBV20-1 and TRBJ2-7; D may be TRBD1 (5 bases). The V end lost 0 bases, the J end lost 2 bases, and 11 bases lay between the germline ends. This CDR3 contains 14 residues. Per the germline V gene, CDR1 is DFQATT and CDR2 is SNEGSKA (reference sequence). CDR3 region: CSARDDRVTYEQYF. The CDR3 DNA sequence: TGCAGTGCTAGAGATGACAGAGTAACCTACGAGCAGTACTTC.

The table lists this clonotype with a count of one. The chain links TRBV7-9 to TRBJ2-5, with 9 bases that match TRBD1. The length of the CDR3 is 17 residues. Trimming cost V 4 bases and J 4 bases; bases outside gene matches: 13. CDR1 is SEHNR, CDR2 FQNEAQ, per germline (reference sequence). The CDR3: CASSSIGTGTLGETQYF. The CDR3 bases are TGTGCCAGCAGCTCGATTGGGACAGGGACCTTAGGAGAGACCCAGTACTTC.

This clonotype showed up many times. The rearrangement uses TRBV12-3 or TRBV12-4 and TRBJ1-2, with 8 nucleotides matching TRBD1. Trimming cost V 5 bases and J 6 bases; bases outside gene matches: 11. The CDR3 spans 15 residues. The chain's CDR3 is CASSPGSRGLDGYTF. CDR3 bases: TGTGCCAGCAGTCCCGGTAGCAGGGGGCTTGATGGCTACACCTTC.